This is a list of T cell receptor beta chains from one sample in a study of blood T cell repertoires in COVID-19. Profiling relied on immunoSEQ multiplex PCR, and the TCRdb table lists in-frame clones only, not all of them. This sample has some 300,000 clones; around 90% occur once, and the top ten carry 5.5% to 8%. What was sequenced was peripheral blood. These receptor sequences come from a woman in her fifties or sixties with COVID-19, enrolled during active disease. Each CDR3 is given with its conserved first and last residue. A D gene is named only where the DNA matches it firmly. A clone size is listed for some rows: how often the clone was seen (once, few, many), or a class if it is expanded.

size: .
D: .
J: TRBJ1-4
length: 15
V: TRBV19
DNA: TGTGCCAGTAGTCCCCAGACGTTTCAGGCTGAAAAACTGTTTTTT
CDR3: CASSPQTFQAEKLFF

size: .
D: TRBD2
J: TRBJ2-3
length: 15
V: TRBV9
DNA: TGTGCCAGCAGCGTAGTAACGGGAGGGGCAGATACGCAGTATTTT
CDR3: CASSVVTGGADTQYF

size: .
D: TRBD1
J: TRBJ1-1
length: 15
V: TRBV19
DNA: TGTGCCAGTACCCGGACAGGGGGCGCAAACACTGAAGCTTTCTTT
CDR3: CASTRTGGANTEAFF

size: few
D: TRBD1
J: TRBJ1-6
length: 15
V: TRBV25-1
DNA: TGTGCCAGCAGTGTCCCGGGACAGATAAATTCACCCCTCCACTTT
CDR3: CASSVPGQINSPLHF

size: .
D: .
J: TRBJ2-7
length: 14
V: TRBV27
DNA: TGTGCCAGCAGCCGACAGTTAAGCTCCTACGAGCAGTACTTC
CDR3: CASSRQLSSYEQYF

size: .
D: .
J: TRBJ1-5
length: 15
V: TRBV5-4
DNA: TGTGCCAGCAGCTGGGGGGGGCAGACGAGTCAGCCCCAGCATTTT
CDR3: CASSWGGQTSQPQHF

size: .
D: TRBD1
J: TRBJ2-2
length: 16
V: TRBV5-1
DNA: TGCGCCAGCAGCCCCCCCGGGACAGGGTGGAGCGGGGAGCTGTTTTTT
CDR3: CASSPPGTGWSGELFF

size: few
D: .
J: TRBJ2-1
length: 16
V: TRBV4-1
DNA: TGCGCCAGCAGCCAAGAGATCGCGGGCTCCTACAATGAGCAGTTCTTC
CDR3: CASSQEIAGSYNEQFF

size: .
D: .
J: TRBJ1-1
length: 14
V: TRBV11-2
DNA: TGTGCCAGCAGCTTCGATCGGGTGGTGGGTGAAGCTTTCTTT
CDR3: CASSFDRVVGEAFF

size: .
D: TRBD1
J: TRBJ2-7
length: 15
V: TRBV5-5
DNA: TGTGCCAGCAGCTTGGATGCAGGGGGCTATTACGAGCAGTACTTC
CDR3: CASSLDAGGYYEQYF

size: .
D: .
J: TRBJ2-1
length: 15
V: TRBV13
DNA: TGTGCCAGCAGCTTCCGGGACTTCAACTACAATGAGCAGTTCTTC
CDR3: CASSFRDFNYNEQFF

size: .
D: .
J: TRBJ2-7
length: 14
V: TRBV30
DNA: TGTGCCTGGAGTGACAGTAATCTCTCCTACGAGCAGTACTTC
CDR3: CAWSDSNLSYEQYF

size: .
D: .
J: TRBJ1-3
length: 14
V: TRBV11-3
DNA: TGTGCCAGCAGCTTCACAGGCTCTGGAAACACCATATATTTT
CDR3: CASSFTGSGNTIYF

size: .
D: .
J: TRBJ1-5
length: 15
V: TRBV5-6
DNA: TGTGCCAGCAGCTTCCGCAGGCTAACCAATCAGCCCCAGCATTTT
CDR3: CASSFRRLTNQPQHF

size: .
D: TRBD1
J: TRBJ1-1
length: 15
V: TRBV3-1/TRBV3-2
DNA: TGTGCCAGCAGCCAATTATGGGACAGGGATTCAGGAGCTTTCTTT
CDR3: CASSQLWDRDSGAFF

size: .
D: TRBD1
J: TRBJ2-1
length: 17
V: TRBV11-3
DNA: TGTGCCAGCAGCTCCCTATTACCCGGACAGGGGTGGAATGAGCAGTTCTTC
CDR3: CASSSLLPGQGWNEQFF

size: .
D: .
J: TRBJ2-1
length: 14
V: TRBV10-2
DNA: TGCGCCAGCACCCCTAGCGCTATTTACAATGAGCAGTTCTTC
CDR3: CASTPSAIYNEQFF

size: .
D: TRBD2
J: TRBJ2-7
length: 15
V: TRBV19
DNA: TGTGCCAGTAGGGGGACTAGCGGGAGTAACAACGAGCAGTACTTC
CDR3: CASRGTSGSNNEQYF

size: .
D: TRBD1
J: TRBJ2-3
length: 16
V: TRBV3-1/TRBV3-2
DNA: TGTGCCAGCAGCCCGACAGGGGTTGTAAAAACAGATACGCAGTATTTT
CDR3: CASSPTGVVKTDTQYF

size: .
D: .
J: TRBJ1-1
length: 14
V: TRBV6-5
DNA: TGTGCCAGCAGGCTTAGATCGGGGGACACTGAAGCTTTCTTT
CDR3: CASRLRSGDTEAFF

size: .
D: .
J: TRBJ2-7
length: 14
V: TRBV19
DNA: TGTGCCAGTAGTATAGTAGGGAGCTCCTACGAGCAGTACTTC
CDR3: CASSIVGSSYEQYF

size: .
D: TRBD1
J: TRBJ2-2
length: 17
V: TRBV4-2
DNA: TGTGCCAGCAGCCAAGATATAGGGACAGGGGGCTTCGGGGAGCTGTTTTTT
CDR3: CASSQDIGTGGFGELFF

size: .
D: TRBD2
J: TRBJ2-3
length: 16
V: TRBV24-1
DNA: TGTGCCACCAGCGCGGCGGCGGGAGGTAGCACAGATACGCAGTATTTT
CDR3: CATSAAAGGSTDTQYF

size: once
D: TRBD2
J: TRBJ2-1
length: 19
V: TRBV7-9
DNA: TGTGCCAGCAGCCCGAGACTAGCGGGAGAATATGGGGCCTACAATGAGCAGTTCTTC
CDR3: CASSPRLAGEYGAYNEQFF

size: .
D: TRBD1
J: TRBJ2-5
length: 17
V: TRBV5-5
DNA: TGTGCCAGCAGCTTGGTCGGACAGGGAAGTGGGCAAGAGACCCAGTACTTC
CDR3: CASSLVGQGSGQETQYF

size: .
D: .
J: TRBJ1-3
length: 12
V: TRBV29-1
DNA: TGCAGCGTTGGGACAGCAGAAAACACCATATATTTT
CDR3: CSVGTAENTIYF

size: .
D: TRBD2
J: TRBJ2-7
length: 15
V: TRBV5-5
DNA: TGTGCCAGCAGCTTGGATCCAACTAGCGGGAGGGGCCAGTACTTC
CDR3: CASSLDPTSGRGQYF

size: .
D: TRBD2
J: TRBJ2-1
length: 18
V: TRBV7-8
DNA: TGTGCCAGCAGCTTAGCCGTTGTAGCGGGAGCTACCTACAATGAGCAGTTCTTC
CDR3: CASSLAVVAGATYNEQFF

size: once
D: TRBD1
J: TRBJ2-7
length: 15
V: TRBV29-1
DNA: TGCAGCGTAGGGGCAGAGAGACAGGGGACCTACGAGCAGTACTTC
CDR3: CSVGAERQGTYEQYF

size: once
D: .
J: TRBJ1-5
length: 13
V: TRBV19
DNA: TGTGCCAGTAACACCCCCGAAACCCAGCCCCAGCATTTT
CDR3: CASNTPETQPQHF

size: .
D: TRBD1
J: TRBJ1-2
length: 16
V: TRBV4-2
DNA: TGTGCCAGCAGCCAAGCACTTCAGGGGGCGGGCTATGGCTACACCTTC
CDR3: CASSQALQGAGYGYTF

size: .
D: TRBD1
J: TRBJ1-2
length: 15
V: TRBV5-4
DNA: TGTGCCAGCAGCCTCCCCGGGACAGGGGGATTTGGCTACACCTTC
CDR3: CASSLPGTGGFGYTF

size: few
D: TRBD2
J: TRBJ2-2
length: 17
V: TRBV9
DNA: TGTGCCAGCAGCGTAAAGGCTAGCGGGAGTAGGGGCGGGGAGCTGTTTTTT
CDR3: CASSVKASGSRGGELFF

size: .
D: TRBD2
J: TRBJ2-5
length: 14
V: TRBV3-1/TRBV3-2
DNA: TGTGCCAGCAGCCATAGCGGGAGCGGAGAGACCCAGTACTTC
CDR3: CASSHSGSGETQYF

size: .
D: TRBD2
J: TRBJ2-3
length: 17
V: TRBV14
DNA: TGTGCCAGCAGCCAGAAATTACTAGCGGGGAGCACAGATACGCAGTATTTT
CDR3: CASSQKLLAGSTDTQYF

size: .
D: .
J: TRBJ1-6
length: 15
V: TRBV7-6
DNA: TGTGCCAGCAGCTTAGAGACAGGAGATAATTCACCCCTCCACTTT
CDR3: CASSLETGDNSPLHF

size: .
D: .
J: TRBJ2-1
length: 13
V: TRBV3-1/TRBV3-2
DNA: TGTGCCAGCAGCCAAGCTATGGTGAATGAGCAGTTCTTC
CDR3: CASSQAMVNEQFF

size: once
D: .
J: TRBJ1-2
length: 14
V: TRBV27
DNA: TGTGCCAGCAGTTCCCGAAACCCCCTGAGGGGCTACACCTTC
CDR3: CASSSRNPLRGYTF

size: .
D: .
J: TRBJ2-7
length: 12
V: TRBV18
DNA: TGTGCCAGCTCACCCTCACTCTACGAGCAGTACTTC
CDR3: CASSPSLYEQYF

size: .
D: .
J: TRBJ1-3
length: 17
V: TRBV7-9
DNA: TGTGCCAGCAGCTTTGCCCAGGGTCTGGCTTCCGGAAACACCATATATTTT
CDR3: CASSFAQGLASGNTIYF

size: .
D: .
J: TRBJ2-1
length: 15
V: TRBV27
DNA: TGTGCCAGCCGAACACCAGGACTCCTTTGGAATGAGCAGTTCTTC
CDR3: CASRTPGLLWNEQFF

size: .
D: TRBD2
J: TRBJ2-3
length: 15
V: TRBV10-3
DNA: TGTGCCATCAGTGGACTAGCGGACCTCACAGATACGCAGTATTTT
CDR3: CAISGLADLTDTQYF

size: .
D: TRBD1
J: TRBJ2-3
length: 15
V: TRBV7-9
DNA: TGTGCCAGCACCGGGACAGGGGGCTTGGCAGATACGCAGTATTTT
CDR3: CASTGTGGLADTQYF

size: .
D: TRBD2
J: TRBJ2-7
length: 16
V: TRBV7-6
DNA: TGTGCCAGCAGCTTAGGACTAGCGGGAGGTCGCTACGAGCAGTACTTC
CDR3: CASSLGLAGGRYEQYF

size: .
D: TRBD1
J: TRBJ1-1
length: 15
V: TRBV19
DNA: TGTGCCAGTAGTGCCCGACAGGGCGAGGTCACTGAAGCTTTCTTT
CDR3: CASSARQGEVTEAFF

size: .
D: TRBD1
J: TRBJ2-1
length: 21
V: TRBV5-1
DNA: TGCGCCAGCAGCTTGTGGTTTGGGACAGGAGATAGACTAGAGGAATTAAATGAGCAGTTCTTC
CDR3: CASSLWFGTGDRLEELNEQFF

size: .
D: TRBD1
J: TRBJ1-6
length: 16
V: TRBV19
DNA: TGTGCCAGTAGTCTCGGAGGGGACAGGGGTAATTCACCCCTCCACTTT
CDR3: CASSLGGDRGNSPLHF

size: .
D: .
J: TRBJ1-2
length: 12
V: TRBV5-6
DNA: TGTGCCAGCACACAAAGGAGGGGTGGCTACACCTTC
CDR3: CASTQRRGGYTF

size: .
D: .
J: TRBJ1-1
length: 15
V: TRBV7-2
DNA: TGTGCCAGCAGCTCCGGGACTTTGGGGAACACTGAAGCTTTCTTT
CDR3: CASSSGTLGNTEAFF

size: .
D: TRBD1
J: TRBJ2-3
length: 14
V: TRBV6-5
DNA: TGTGCCAGCAGCCTCAGGGGGCCCCCAGATACGCAGTATTTT
CDR3: CASSLRGPPDTQYF

size: .
D: TRBD1
J: TRBJ2-7
length: 14
V: TRBV27
DNA: TGTGCCAGCAGTTCCGGACAGGGTCCCCACGAGCAGTACTTC
CDR3: CASSSGQGPHEQYF

size: .
D: TRBD1
J: TRBJ1-3
length: 17
V: TRBV4-3
DNA: TGCGCCAGCAGCCAAAGTCTCCTAACAGGGGACGGAAACACCATATATTTT
CDR3: CASSQSLLTGDGNTIYF

size: .
D: .
J: TRBJ1-5
length: 16
V: TRBV5-8
DNA: TGTGCCAGCAAGACATTAGCGGGGAGTGGATATCAGCCCCAGCATTTT
CDR3: CASKTLAGSGYQPQHF

size: .
D: TRBD1
J: TRBJ1-1
length: 14
V: TRBV4-1
DNA: TGCGCCAGCAGCGGACAGGGGGCAGGGACTGAAGCTTTCTTT
CDR3: CASSGQGAGTEAFF

size: .
D: .
J: TRBJ1-2
length: 14
V: TRBV5-6
DNA: TGTGCCAGCAGCTACAACACCCCTAACTATGGCTACACCTTC
CDR3: CASSYNTPNYGYTF